Below, 10 T cell receptor beta chains from the same sample are listed, as sequenced in a study of blood T cell repertoires in COVID-19. Libraries were prepared by immunoSEQ multiplex PCR; TCRdb keeps only in-frame clonotypes and omits some of them. Of around 81,000 clones detected, about 82% appear once; the ten largest clones hold about 3.4%. The specimen sequenced was peripheral blood. These receptors originate from a man aged 45-65 years with acute or convalescent COVID-19.

This chain links TRBV14 with TRBJ2-7; 13 nucleotides agree with TRBD2. The germline V gene encodes CDR1 SGHDN and CDR2 FVKESK. J lost 2 bases, V lost 5 bases, and 3 bases had no gene match. The CDR3 is made up of 15 amino acids. CDR3 coding DNA: TGTGCCAGCAGCTTGGGACTAGCGGGGACCTACGAGCAGTACTTC. Translating gives CASSLGLAGTYEQYF.

V and J are TRBV2 and TRBJ1-4, with D unresolved. The CDR3 length is 14 residues. CDR1 is SNHLY and CDR2 is FYNNEI in the germline V gene. Trimming stripped 2 bases from V and 7 bases from J, with 11 bases between. The CDR3 loop is CASSETPGVEKLFF. In DNA form, the CDR3 reads TGTGCCAGCAGTGAAACCCCGGGAGTTGAAAAACTGTTTTTT.

J is TRBJ2-3 and V is TRBV6-5; D is undetermined. Trimming took 0 bases from V and 3 from J, leaving 10 bases between them. This CDR3 is 15 amino acids long. The V gene's germline CDR1 is MNHEY and CDR2 SVGAGI. CDR3 region: CASSYSHSRTDTQYF. The CDR3, as DNA: TGTGCCAGCAGTTACTCTCACTCTCGTACAGATACGCAGTATTTT.

This chain uses TRBV4-1 with TRBJ2-1; 14 bases match TRBD2. Germline trimming cut 3 bases from V and 9 bases from J; bases unmatched to any gene: 10. In germline, CDR1 is MGHRA, CDR2 YSYEKL. This CDR3 is built from 17 residues. The CDR3 reads CASSHEGTSGSLTEQFF. Written as DNA, the CDR3 is TGCGCCAGCAGCCATGAAGGGACTAGCGGGAGTCTCACTGAGCAGTTCTTC.

The rearrangement uses TRBV19 and TRBJ1-5; 9 bases are a match to TRBD1. V shed 5 bases and J 6 bases; nucleotides not matched to a gene: 5. The CDR3 has 14 amino acids. Germline V CDR1 and CDR2: LNHDA, SQIVND (reference sequence). The chain's CDR3 is CASSPGQGSQPQHF. As DNA, the CDR3 is TGTGCCAGTAGTCCGGGACAGGGAAGTCAGCCCCAGCATTTT. The variable domain in full, completed from reference TRBV19 and TRBJ1-5, reads DGGITQSPKYLFRKEGQNVTLSCEQNLNHDAMYWYRQDPGQGLRLIYYSQIVNDFQKGDIAEGYSVSREKKESFPLTVTSAQKNPTAFYLCASSPGQGSQPQHFGDGTRLSIL.

The V call is TRBV4-3, the J call TRBJ1-1, with a tentative D call TRBD1 (6 bases). The CDR3 has 15 residues. Between the trimmed V and J ends, which lost 4 bases and 7 bases, there was a span of 19 bases. CDR1 and CDR2 from the germline V gene are LGHNA and YSLEER. The CDR3 nucleotides read TGCGCCAGCAGCCGGTCGGACAGCGGGGTCCGTGAAGCTTTCTTT. Encoded protein: CASSRSDSGVREAFF.

This rearrangement joins TRBV7-2 to TRBJ1-5, with 10 bases identical to TRBD1. V was pared by 5 bases and J by 7 bases, with 5 bases of the junction left unmatched. CDR3 size: 14 residues. The germline gives CDR1 SGHTA, CDR2 FQGNSA. The CDR3 region is CASSETGGGQPQHF. The CDR3 nucleotides read TGTGCCAGCAGCGAGACAGGGGGCGGGCAGCCCCAGCATTTT.

This chain uses TRBV25-1 with TRBJ2-3; TRBD2 agrees at 11 bases. Trimming at V came to 8 bases and at J to 8 bases, leaving 6 bases not matched to a gene. This CDR3 is built from 13 residues. In germline, CDR1 is MGHDK, CDR2 SYGVNS. The CDR3 nucleotides are TGTGCCAGCGTACTAGCGGGAGAGGGTACGCAGTATTTT. Amino acids: CASVLAGEGTQYF.

This chain uses TRBV19 with TRBJ2-7; D is perhaps TRBD1 (7 bases). This CDR3 is built from 13 residues. Trimming cost V 9 bases and J 7 bases, with 19 bases left between them. The germline CDR1 and CDR2 sequences are LNHDA and SQIVND (reference sequence). The CDR3 reads CASRGAGGSEQYF. CDR3 nucleotide sequence: TGTGCCAGCCGTGGGGCAGGGGGGTCTGAGCAGTACTTC.

Here the CDR3 reads CASSLGRVNYGYTF. CDR3 nucleotide sequence: TGTGCCAGCAGCTTAGGGCGGGTAAACTATGGCTACACCTTC. The chain couples TRBV7-9 to TRBJ1-2; D is uncertain. This CDR3 has 14 residues. Trimming removed 1 base at V and 2 bases at J, with 8 bases between. CDR1 and CDR2 (germline): SEHNR, FQNEAQ (reference sequence). The variable domain in full, completed from reference TRBV7-9 and TRBJ1-2, reads DTGVSQNPRHKITKRGQNVTFRCDPISEHNRLYWYRQTLGQGPEFLTYFQNEAQLEKSRLLSDRFSAERPKGSFSTLEIQRTEQGDSAMYLCASSLGRVNYGYTFGSGTRLTVV.